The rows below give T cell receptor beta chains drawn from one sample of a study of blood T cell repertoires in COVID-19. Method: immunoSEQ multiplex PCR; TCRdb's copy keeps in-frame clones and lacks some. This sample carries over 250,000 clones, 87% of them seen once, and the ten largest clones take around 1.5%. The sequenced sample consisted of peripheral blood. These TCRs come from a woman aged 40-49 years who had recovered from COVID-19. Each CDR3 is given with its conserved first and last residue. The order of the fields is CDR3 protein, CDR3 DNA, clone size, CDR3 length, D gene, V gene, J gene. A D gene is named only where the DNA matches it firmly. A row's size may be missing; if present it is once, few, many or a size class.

CDR3aa: CASSVALDSGYGYTF; CDR3nt: TGTGCCAGCAGCGTAGCTTTGGATTCGGGCTATGGCTACACCTTC; abundance: .; len: 15; d_gene: .; v_gene: TRBV9; j_gene: TRBJ1-2
CDR3aa: CAITLAGPPYEQYF; CDR3nt: TGTGCCATCACCTTAGCGGGACCTCCCTACGAGCAGTACTTC; abundance: .; len: 14; d_gene: TRBD2; v_gene: TRBV10-3; j_gene: TRBJ2-7
CDR3aa: CASSPGEGEKLFF; CDR3nt: TGTGCCAGCAGCCCGGGTGAAGGTGAAAAACTGTTTTTT; abundance: .; len: 13; d_gene: .; v_gene: TRBV7-9; j_gene: TRBJ1-4
CDR3aa: CASSGYRADTQYF; CDR3nt: TGTGCCAGCAGCGGATACAGGGCGGATACGCAGTATTTT; abundance: .; len: 13; d_gene: .; v_gene: TRBV7-2; j_gene: TRBJ2-3
CDR3aa: CASGLSQLETQYF; CDR3nt: TGTGCTAGTGGTTTGTCCCAACTTGAGACCCAGTACTTC; abundance: once; len: 13; d_gene: .; v_gene: TRBV12-5; j_gene: TRBJ2-5
CDR3aa: CASSVDGRADTEAFF; CDR3nt: TGTGCCAGCAGCGTAGATGGGAGGGCGGACACTGAAGCTTTCTTT; abundance: .; len: 15; d_gene: .; v_gene: TRBV9; j_gene: TRBJ1-1
CDR3aa: CASSQDLRGRLFF; CDR3nt: TGCGCCAGCAGCCAAGACCTCCGGGGGAGGCTGTTTTTT; abundance: .; len: 13; d_gene: .; v_gene: TRBV4-3; j_gene: TRBJ1-4
CDR3aa: CASSPRTESYEQYF; CDR3nt: TGTGCCAGCAGTCCGCGGACAGAGTCCTACGAGCAGTACTTC; abundance: .; len: 14; d_gene: .; v_gene: TRBV27; j_gene: TRBJ2-7
CDR3aa: CASRSLQESYGYTF; CDR3nt: TGTGCCAGCAGGTCCCTACAGGAATCCTATGGCTACACCTTC; abundance: .; len: 14; d_gene: .; v_gene: TRBV11-1; j_gene: TRBJ1-2
CDR3aa: CATQAQGGELFF; CDR3nt: TGTGCCACCCAGGCACAGGGCGGGGAGCTGTTTTTT; abundance: once; len: 12; d_gene: .; v_gene: TRBV10-3; j_gene: TRBJ2-2
CDR3aa: CASSPDRTLYEQYF; CDR3nt: TGCGCCAGCAGCCCGGACAGGACGCTTTACGAGCAGTACTTC; abundance: .; len: 14; d_gene: TRBD1; v_gene: TRBV4-3; j_gene: TRBJ2-7
CDR3aa: CASSLRTAKSTDTQYF; CDR3nt: TGCGCCAGCAGCCTGAGGACAGCGAAATCCACAGATACGCAGTATTTT; abundance: .; len: 16; d_gene: .; v_gene: TRBV4-1; j_gene: TRBJ2-3
CDR3aa: CASSYSRSAYYGYTF; CDR3nt: TGTGCCAGCAGTTACTCGCGGTCGGCCTACTATGGCTACACCTTC; abundance: .; len: 15; d_gene: .; v_gene: TRBV6-5; j_gene: TRBJ1-2
CDR3aa: CASTPTLNEKLFF; CDR3nt: TGTGCCAGCACCCCTACTCTTAATGAAAAACTGTTTTTT; abundance: .; len: 13; d_gene: .; v_gene: TRBV2; j_gene: TRBJ1-4
CDR3aa: CAWSPSRDRELKGYTF; CDR3nt: TGTGCCTGGAGTCCCTCCAGGGACAGGGAGCTAAAAGGCTACACCTTC; abundance: .; len: 16; d_gene: TRBD1; v_gene: TRBV30; j_gene: TRBJ1-2
CDR3aa: CASSQAGYGYTF; CDR3nt: TGCGCCAGCAGCCAAGCCGGCTATGGCTACACCTTC; abundance: .; len: 12; d_gene: .; v_gene: TRBV4-1; j_gene: TRBJ1-2
CDR3aa: CASSLEWSQGLGNTIYF; CDR3nt: TGTGCCAGCAGCTTGGAGTGGAGTCAGGGTCTAGGAAACACCATATATTTT; abundance: .; len: 17; d_gene: .; v_gene: TRBV5-4; j_gene: TRBJ1-3
CDR3aa: CAISLAGGRETQYF; CDR3nt: TGTGCCATCAGCCTAGCGGGGGGGCGAGAGACCCAGTACTTC; abundance: .; len: 14; d_gene: TRBD2; v_gene: TRBV10-3; j_gene: TRBJ2-5
CDR3aa: CATAGAPNTEAFF; CDR3nt: TGTGCCACGGCGGGGGCCCCGAACACTGAAGCTTTCTTT; abundance: .; len: 13; d_gene: .; v_gene: TRBV15; j_gene: TRBJ1-1